The T cell receptor beta chain described here comes from a study of blood T cell repertoires in COVID-19. For the study at large: Specimens from acute and convalescent COVID-19 originated in the United States, Italy and Spain. T cells, B-cell-depleted T cells, or PBMCs supplied cDNA or gDNA.

Germline CDR1 is SEHNR and CDR2 is FQNEAQ (reference sequence). Trimming removed 2 bases at V and 0 bases at J, with 17 bases between. This CDR3 is built from 17 residues. Original processing notes: By means of reference gene primer amplification, nucleated cell counts were estimated. Some clones are missing from TCRdb's copy, which holds only in-frame ones; the method was immunoSEQ multiplex PCR. That table is the source of V, J and clone size, and D and trimming were worked out from the DNA. In the table there are 120,000 or so clones, 80% of which are singletons. Material for sequencing was peripheral blood. The chain combines TRBV7-9 with TRBJ2-7; D may be TRBD1 (5 bases). The sequence was obtained from a man between 65 and 85 years old with acute or convalescent COVID-19. The CDR3 DNA reads TGTGCCAGCAGCTTACCCTCTTTTGAGACAGCCTCCTACGAGCAGTACTTC. Translating gives CASSLPSFETASYEQYF.